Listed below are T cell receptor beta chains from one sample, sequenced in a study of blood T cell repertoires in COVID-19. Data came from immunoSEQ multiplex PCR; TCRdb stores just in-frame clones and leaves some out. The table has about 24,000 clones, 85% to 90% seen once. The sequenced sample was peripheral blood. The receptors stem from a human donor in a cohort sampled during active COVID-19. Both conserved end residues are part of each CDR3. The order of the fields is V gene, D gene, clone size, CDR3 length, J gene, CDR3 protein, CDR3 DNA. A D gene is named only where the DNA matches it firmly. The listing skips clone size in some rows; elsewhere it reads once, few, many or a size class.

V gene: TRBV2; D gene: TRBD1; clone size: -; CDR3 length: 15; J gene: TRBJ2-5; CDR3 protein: CASSGTGGSSETQYF; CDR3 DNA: TGTGCCAGCAGTGGTACAGGGGGCTCATCGGAGACCCAGTACTTC
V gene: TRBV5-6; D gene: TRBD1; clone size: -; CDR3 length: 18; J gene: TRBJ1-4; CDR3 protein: CASSSSGQQSTTNEKLFF; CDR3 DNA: TGTGCCAGCAGCTCGTCGGGACAGCAAAGTACAACTAATGAAAAACTGTTTTTT
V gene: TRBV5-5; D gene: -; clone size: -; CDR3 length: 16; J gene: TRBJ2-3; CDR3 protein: CASSLAPGPSTDTQYF; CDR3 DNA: TGTGCCAGCAGCTTGGCCCCAGGGCCTAGCACAGATACGCAGTATTTT
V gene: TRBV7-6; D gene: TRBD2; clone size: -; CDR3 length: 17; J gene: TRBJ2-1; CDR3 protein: CASSLGVGGVSYNEQFF; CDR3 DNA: TGTGCCAGCAGCTTGGGCGTCGGGGGGGTTTCCTACAATGAGCAGTTCTTC
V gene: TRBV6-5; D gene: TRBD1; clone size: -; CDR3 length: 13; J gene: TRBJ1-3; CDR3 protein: CASRDRAGNTIYF; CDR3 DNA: TGTGCCAGCAGGGACAGGGCTGGAAACACCATATATTTT
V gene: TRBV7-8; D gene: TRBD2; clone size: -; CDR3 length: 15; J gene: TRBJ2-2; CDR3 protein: CASSPRDYPTGELFF; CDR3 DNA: TGTGCCAGCAGCCCCCGGGACTATCCCACCGGGGAGCTGTTTTTT
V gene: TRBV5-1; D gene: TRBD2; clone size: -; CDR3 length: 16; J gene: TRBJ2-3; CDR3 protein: CASSPGTSRVTDTQYF; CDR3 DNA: TGCGCCAGCAGCCCCGGGACTAGTAGGGTCACAGATACGCAGTATTTT
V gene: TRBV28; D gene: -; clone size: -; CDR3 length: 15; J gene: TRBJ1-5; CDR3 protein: CASSPLGRSNQPQHF; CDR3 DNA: TGTGCCAGCAGTCCGCTCGGGAGAAGCAATCAGCCCCAGCATTTT
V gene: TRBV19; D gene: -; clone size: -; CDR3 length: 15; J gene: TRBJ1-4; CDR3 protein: CASTPTGGTNEKLFF; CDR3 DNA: TGTGCCAGTACTCCCACTGGGGGCACTAATGAAAAACTGTTTTTT
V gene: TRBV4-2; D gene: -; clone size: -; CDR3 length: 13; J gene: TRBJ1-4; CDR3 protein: CASSRGENEKLFF; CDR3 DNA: TGTGCCAGCAGCCGCGGGGAGAATGAAAAACTGTTTTTT
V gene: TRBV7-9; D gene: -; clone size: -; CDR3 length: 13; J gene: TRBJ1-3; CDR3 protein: CASRFVGEDTIYF; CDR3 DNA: TGTGCCAGCAGATTTGTAGGCGAGGACACCATATATTTT
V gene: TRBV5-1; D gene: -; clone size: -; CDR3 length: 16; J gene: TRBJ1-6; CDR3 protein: CASSRDTSSYNSPLHF; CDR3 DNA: TGCGCCAGCAGCCGGGACACAAGCTCCTATAATTCACCCCTCCACTTT
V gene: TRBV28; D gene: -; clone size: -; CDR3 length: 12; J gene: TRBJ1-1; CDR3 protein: CASRLQNTEAFF; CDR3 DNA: TGTGCCAGCAGATTACAGAACACTGAAGCTTTCTTT
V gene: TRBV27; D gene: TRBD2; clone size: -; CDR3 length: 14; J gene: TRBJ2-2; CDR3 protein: CASSSLAGPGELFF; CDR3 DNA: TGTGCCAGCAGTTCGCTAGCGGGGCCCGGGGAGCTGTTTTTT
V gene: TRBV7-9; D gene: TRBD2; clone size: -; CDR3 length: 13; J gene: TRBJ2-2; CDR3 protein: CASTNGRTGELFF; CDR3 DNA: TGTGCCAGCACCAACGGGAGGACCGGGGAGCTGTTTTTT
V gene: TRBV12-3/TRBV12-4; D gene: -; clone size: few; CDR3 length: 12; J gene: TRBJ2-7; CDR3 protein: CASSPQGNEQYF; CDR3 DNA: TGTGCCAGCAGTCCACAGGGAAACGAGCAGTACTTC
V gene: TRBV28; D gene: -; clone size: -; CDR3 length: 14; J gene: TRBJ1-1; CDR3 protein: CASTPAGMNTEAFF; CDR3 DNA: TGTGCCAGCACCCCCGCAGGGATGAACACTGAAGCTTTCTTT
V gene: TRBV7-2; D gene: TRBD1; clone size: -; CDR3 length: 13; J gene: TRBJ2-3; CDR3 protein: CASSATGPDTQYF; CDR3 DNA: TGTGCCAGCAGCGCGACAGGGCCAGATACGCAGTATTTT
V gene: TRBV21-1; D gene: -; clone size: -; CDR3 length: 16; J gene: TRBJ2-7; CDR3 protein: CASSKGGGQGSHEQYF; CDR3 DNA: TGTGCCAGCAGCAAAGGGGGTGGACAGGGATCCCACGAGCAGTACTTC
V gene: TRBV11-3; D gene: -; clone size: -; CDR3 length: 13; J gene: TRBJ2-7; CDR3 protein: CASSLNRLDEQYF; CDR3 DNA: TGTGCCAGCAGCTTAAACAGGTTGGATGAGCAGTACTTC
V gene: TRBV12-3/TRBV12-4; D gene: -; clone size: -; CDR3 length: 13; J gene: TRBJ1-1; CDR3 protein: CASSLQGNTEAFF; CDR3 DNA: TGTGCCAGCAGCCTCCAGGGGAACACTGAAGCTTTCTTT
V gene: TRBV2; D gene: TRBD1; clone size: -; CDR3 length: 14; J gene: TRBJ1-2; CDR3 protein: CASSVAGTEYGYTF; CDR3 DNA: TGTGCCAGCAGTGTAGCCGGGACAGAGTATGGCTACACCTTC
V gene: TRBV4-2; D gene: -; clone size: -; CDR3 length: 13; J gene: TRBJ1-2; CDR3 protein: CASSQDLGGGYTF; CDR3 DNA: TGTGCCAGCAGCCAAGATTTAGGCGGGGGCTACACCTTC
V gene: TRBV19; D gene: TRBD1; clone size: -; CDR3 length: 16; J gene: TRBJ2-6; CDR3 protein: CASSPGGRTGANVLTF; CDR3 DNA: TGTGCCAGTAGTCCAGGGGGCAGGACTGGGGCCAACGTCCTGACTTTC
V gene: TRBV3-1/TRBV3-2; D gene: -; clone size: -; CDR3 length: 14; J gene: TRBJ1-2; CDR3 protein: CASSQARGPYGYTF; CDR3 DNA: TGTGCCAGCAGCCAGGCCAGGGGCCCTTATGGCTACACCTTC
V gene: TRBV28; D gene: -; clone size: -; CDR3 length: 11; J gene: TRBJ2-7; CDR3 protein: CASSFPGEQYF; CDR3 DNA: TGTGCCAGCAGTTTCCCGGGGGAGCAGTACTTC
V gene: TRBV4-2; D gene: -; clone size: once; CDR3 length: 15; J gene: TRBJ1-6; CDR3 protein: CASSQEQGVTSPLHF; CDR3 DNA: TGTGCCAGCAGCCAAGAACAGGGTGTGACTTCACCCCTCCACTTT
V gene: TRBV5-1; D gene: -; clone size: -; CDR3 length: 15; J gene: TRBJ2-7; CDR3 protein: CASSPLGVQGDEQYF; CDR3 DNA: TGCGCCAGCAGCCCCCTCGGTGTACAGGGCGACGAGCAGTACTTC
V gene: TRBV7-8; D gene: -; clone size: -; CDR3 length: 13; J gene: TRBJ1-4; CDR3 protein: CASSAGHNEKLFF; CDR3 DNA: TGTGCCAGCAGCGCGGGCCATAATGAAAAACTGTTTTTT
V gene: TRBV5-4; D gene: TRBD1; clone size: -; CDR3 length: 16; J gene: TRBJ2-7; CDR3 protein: CASSLGIGTGIYEQYF; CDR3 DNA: TGTGCCAGCAGCTTGGGTATCGGGACAGGGATTTACGAGCAGTACTTC
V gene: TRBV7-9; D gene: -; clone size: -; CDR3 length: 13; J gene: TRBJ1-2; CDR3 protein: CASSLDSRSGYTF; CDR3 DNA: TGTGCCAGCAGCTTGGACAGCCGGAGCGGCTACACCTTC
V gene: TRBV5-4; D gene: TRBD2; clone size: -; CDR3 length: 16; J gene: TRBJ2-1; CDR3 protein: CASSWGPAGGGDEQFF; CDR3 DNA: TGTGCCAGCAGCTGGGGCCCAGCGGGGGGAGGCGATGAGCAGTTCTTC
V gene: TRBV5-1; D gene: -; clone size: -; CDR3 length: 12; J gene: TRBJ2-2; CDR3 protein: CASSRLGRELFF; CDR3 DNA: TGCGCCAGCAGCCGACTAGGGCGGGAGCTGTTTTTT
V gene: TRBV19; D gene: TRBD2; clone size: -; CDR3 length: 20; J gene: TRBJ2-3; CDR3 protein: CASSIDPPAPLAGSTDTQYF; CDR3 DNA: TGTGCCAGTAGTATAGATCCCCCCGCACCACTAGCGGGAAGCACAGATACGCAGTATTTT
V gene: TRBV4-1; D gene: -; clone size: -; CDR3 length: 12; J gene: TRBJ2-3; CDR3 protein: CASSQLEDTQYF; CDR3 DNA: TGCGCCAGCAGCCAGTTAGAGGATACGCAGTATTTT
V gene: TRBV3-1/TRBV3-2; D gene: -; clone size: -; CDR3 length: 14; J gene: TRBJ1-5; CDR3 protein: CASSQTGIHQPQHF; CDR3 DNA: TGTGCCAGCAGCCAAACAGGGATCCATCAGCCCCAGCATTTT
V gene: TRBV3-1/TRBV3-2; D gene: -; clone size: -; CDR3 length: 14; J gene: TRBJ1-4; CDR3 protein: CASSQGRQPEKLFF; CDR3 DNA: TGTGCCAGCAGCCAAGGGCGGCAACCTGAAAAACTGTTTTTT
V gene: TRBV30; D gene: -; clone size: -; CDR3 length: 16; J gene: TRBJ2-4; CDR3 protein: CAWSLVRVLAKNIQYF; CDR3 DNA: TGTGCCTGGAGTTTGGTGAGGGTGCTGGCCAAAAACATTCAGTACTTC
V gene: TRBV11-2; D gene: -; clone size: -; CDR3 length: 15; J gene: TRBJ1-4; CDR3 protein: CASSLVGQGGEKLFF; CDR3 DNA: TGTGCCAGCAGCTTAGTAGGGCAGGGTGGTGAAAAACTGTTTTTT
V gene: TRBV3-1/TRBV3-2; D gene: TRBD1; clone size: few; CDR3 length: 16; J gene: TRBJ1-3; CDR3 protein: CASSRTGTDSGNTIYF; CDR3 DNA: TGTGCCAGCAGCCGAACCGGGACAGATAGTGGAAACACCATATATTTT
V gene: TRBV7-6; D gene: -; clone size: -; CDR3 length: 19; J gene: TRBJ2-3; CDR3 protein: CASSLGRRGYGGSTDTQYF; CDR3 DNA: TGTGCCAGCAGCTTAGGGCGACGGGGGTACGGTGGGAGCACAGATACGCAGTATTTT
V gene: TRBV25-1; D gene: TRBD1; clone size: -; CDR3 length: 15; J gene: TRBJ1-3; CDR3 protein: CASSDHGQGGNTIYF; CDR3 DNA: TGTGCCAGCAGTGACCACGGACAGGGAGGAAACACCATATATTTT
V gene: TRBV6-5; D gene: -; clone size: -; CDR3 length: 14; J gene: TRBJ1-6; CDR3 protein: CASNGPFPRGPLHF; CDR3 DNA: TGTGCCAGCAATGGACCCTTCCCTAGGGGACCCCTCCACTTT
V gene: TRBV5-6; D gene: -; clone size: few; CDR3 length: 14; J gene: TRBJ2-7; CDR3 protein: CASSSGTTSYEQYF; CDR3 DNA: TGTGCCAGCAGCTCCGGGACAACTTCCTACGAGCAGTACTTC